Listed below are T cell receptor beta chains from one sample, sequenced in a study of blood T cell repertoires in COVID-19. The method was immunoSEQ multiplex PCR; TCRdb's version includes in-frame clones alone and lacks a portion of them. The profile shows fewer than 150,000 clones, 84% of them singletons. The sequenced sample consisted of peripheral blood. The origin of the receptors is a human donor in a cohort sampled during active COVID-19. The CDR3 runs from the conserved cysteine through the conserved F or W.

J: TRBJ2-5
V: TRBV19
CDR3: CASSIRGHRETQYF

J: TRBJ2-5
V: TRBV2
CDR3: CASSVDWGGEETQYF

J: TRBJ1-4
V: TRBV28
CDR3: CASSFLGGIEKLFF

J: TRBJ2-7
V: TRBV11-2
CDR3: CASSFQYEQYF

J: TRBJ1-3
V: TRBV3-1/TRBV3-2
CDR3: CASSHQGARNTIYF

J: TRBJ2-7
V: TRBV7-9
CDR3: CASSFTGGAEEQYF

J: TRBJ2-7
V: TRBV5-4
CDR3: CASSLEGGRGQYF

J: TRBJ1-4
V: TRBV2
CDR3: CASSESRAGEKLFF

J: TRBJ2-3
V: TRBV4-2
CDR3: CASSQRLAGSTDTQYF

J: TRBJ2-2
V: TRBV12-3/TRBV12-4
CDR3: CASSLQGKGELFF

J: TRBJ2-1
V: TRBV9
CDR3: CASSVDGGLYNEQFF

J: TRBJ1-1
V: TRBV21-1
CDR3: CASSKSSVSGMNTEAFF

J: TRBJ2-4
V: TRBV6-5
CDR3: CASTWTGGAKNIQYF

J: TRBJ2-6
V: TRBV5-1
CDR3: CASSLRTGNGANVLTF

J: TRBJ2-7
V: TRBV4-1
CDR3: CASSQAAGGGSYEQYF

J: TRBJ2-7
V: TRBV7-2
CDR3: CASSLRPVTGGEQYF

J: TRBJ2-7
V: TRBV27
CDR3: CASSSPGGKWNEQYF

J: TRBJ1-1
V: TRBV5-4
CDR3: CASSIQGTTEAFF

J: TRBJ1-1
V: TRBV4-2
CDR3: CASSQGGGVTEAFF

J: TRBJ2-7
V: TRBV5-1
CDR3: CASSVGTAASEQYF

J: TRBJ2-7
V: TRBV6-5
CDR3: CASSNGGPSYEQYF

J: TRBJ1-5
V: TRBV11-2
CDR3: CASSQGAGGNQPQHF

J: TRBJ1-1
V: TRBV7-2
CDR3: CASSPRDRGFVEAFF

J: TRBJ1-2
V: TRBV6-4
CDR3: CASSDSIFSNINRGSGYGYTF

J: TRBJ1-3
V: TRBV5-1
CDR3: CASSQTGLGNTIYF